This T cell receptor (beta chain) was sequenced during a study of blood T cell repertoires in COVID-19. This clone was observed once. Method: immunoSEQ multiplex PCR; TCRdb's copy keeps in-frame clones and lacks some. Of under 250,000 clones in the sample, approximately 80% are singletons; the top ten hold under 2%. CDR1 is LGHDT, CDR2 YNNKEL, per germline (reference sequence). This CDR3 contains 16 residues. Trimming took 6 bases from V and 0 from J, leaving 18 bases between them. The receptor's source is a man aged 55 to 70 who had recovered from COVID-19. The specimen was PBMCs or T cells enriched from blood (not recorded which). The V and J genes are TRBV3-1 (or the pseudogene TRBV3-2) and TRBJ2-7; tentative D call: TRBD2 (6 bases). The CDR3: CASRQNLATSSYEQYF. The CDR3 nucleotides are TGTGCCAGCAGACAAAACCTAGCGACCTCCTCCTACGAGCAGTACTTC.